A selection of T cell receptor beta chains follows, all from one sample in a study of blood T cell repertoires in COVID-19. Profiling relied on immunoSEQ multiplex PCR, and the TCRdb table lists in-frame clones only, not all of them. The sample lists approximately 190,000 clones, around 84% seen once, with about an eighth in the top ten. Sequencing used peripheral blood. The receptors come from a man aged 30 to 39 with active or convalescent COVID-19. CDR3s include the opening cysteine and the closing phenylalanine or tryptophan. Fields, in order: V gene, clone size, J gene, CDR3 protein. Clone size appears in some rows only: once, few, many, or a class for an expanded clone.

TRBV18	.	TRBJ1-5	CASSPGDRGNQPQHF
TRBV5-1	once	TRBJ1-1	CASSLPGGTTEAFF
TRBV19	.	TRBJ1-3	CATSPRQSSGNTIYF
TRBV21-1	.	TRBJ1-6	CASSKTGSSSYNSPLHF
TRBV12-5	once	TRBJ2-7	CASGPDSVSYEQYF
TRBV30	.	TRBJ1-1	CAWSVSWDRRGTEAFF
TRBV19	.	TRBJ1-6	CASSIDPGKTYNSPLHF
TRBV9	.	TRBJ1-3	CASSVGLMVGNTIYF
TRBV3-1/TRBV3-2	.	TRBJ2-7	CASSQGQGGEQYF
TRBV30	.	TRBJ2-3	CAAGQGALTDTQYF
TRBV27	once	TRBJ1-5	CASSPQGTTGINQPQHF
TRBV30	once	TRBJ2-3	CAWSVRGGGDTQYF
TRBV18	.	TRBJ2-3	CASSPEAGGTDTQYF
TRBV27	few	TRBJ1-2	CASSLTGIYGYTF
TRBV21-1	.	TRBJ1-1	CASTASRDTEAFF
TRBV30	.	TRBJ2-7	CASDGGSYEQYF
TRBV5-4	.	TRBJ2-5	CASSLPSSQETQYF
TRBV10-2	.	TRBJ2-5	CASSEQGIGETQYF
TRBV10-3	.	TRBJ1-3	CAISSFGTGNTIYF
TRBV4-1	.	TRBJ2-5	CASSLRTGEETQYF
TRBV6-5	once	TRBJ2-1	CASSYWGENEQFF
TRBV18	.	TRBJ2-5	CASSPEQGDETQYF